These 15 T cell receptor beta chains were all obtained from the same sample, sequenced in a study of T-cell reconstitution after alpha-beta-depleted transplantation in children. Library preparation (for TCRbeta) was performed with unique molecular identifiers. One entry per CDR3 protein results from TCRdb running MiXCR on the PCR reads. The sample holds about 870,000 distinct CDR3 sequences; 15% to 20% are singletons and the top ten take 5%. Sequenced material: PBMCs, mostly from graft donor cells, taken 360 days after TCRalphabeta/CD19-depleted stem cell transplant. The receptors come from a male patient under 18 who had a stem cell transplant for acute lymphoblastic leukemia, so the T cells may come from the graft donor.

This clonotype was seen only a few times. The chain employs TRBV20-1 and TRBJ2-3, with D perhaps matching TRBD1 (6 bases). The germline CDR1 and CDR2 sequences are DFQATT and SNEGSKA (reference sequence). The CDR3 has 17 amino acids. The V gene lost 6 bases and the J gene lost 5 bases, with 27 bases spanning the gap. The chain's CDR3 is CSARETQTDFRGDTQYF. CDR3 DNA: TGCAGTGCCCGCGAAACTCAGACGGATTTCAGGGGAGATACGCAGTATTTT.

There are a few counts of this clonotype. This chain links TRBV4-1 with TRBJ2-7; D possibly corresponds to TRBD1 (6 bases). Germline loops: CDR1 MGHRA, CDR2 YSYEKL. V was trimmed by 3 bases and J by 0 bases, leaving 12 bases between them. The length of the CDR3 is 15 residues. DNA of the CDR3: TGCGCCAGCAGCCACTTATGGACAGTCTCCTACGAGCAGTACTTC. Protein product: CASSHLWTVSYEQYF.

This clonotype showed up just a few times. V gene TRBV24-1 combines with J gene TRBJ2-2, with D perhaps TRBD1 (6 bases). Between the trimmed V and J ends, which lost 4 bases and 5 bases, there was a span of 22 bases. The CDR3 loop spans 18 amino acids. Germline CDR1 reads KGHDR; CDR2 reads SFDVKD. The CDR3 loop is CATSDPTSKTGMTGELFF. The CDR3 bases are TGTGCCACCAGTGACCCCACCTCGAAGACAGGCATGACCGGGGAGCTGTTTTTT.

This clonotype was seen a few times. The chain employs TRBV10-3 and TRBJ1-1, with 8 bases fitting TRBD1. Per the germline V gene, CDR1 is ENHRY and CDR2 is SYGVKD. This CDR3 comprises 11 residues. V lost 10 bases to trimming and J lost 8 bases; unmatched junction nucleotides: 6. The CDR3 spells CATEDRAEAFF. The CDR3 DNA reads TGTGCCACAGAGGACAGGGCCGAAGCTTTCTTT.

The rearrangement links TRBV7-8 to TRBJ2-7, with TRBD2 identical over 11 bases. CDR1 SGHVS and CDR2 FQNEAQ come from the germline V gene. Trimming took 1 base from V and 2 from J; bases not matched to a gene: 7. This CDR3 is built from 17 residues. CDR3 bases: TGTGCCAGCAGCTTAGGAGGTAGCGGGAGGGCCACCTACGAGCAGTACTTC. This gives the protein CASSLGGSGRATYEQYF.

This clonotype was counted only a few times. The gene calls are TRBV6-1 and TRBJ1-2; D ambiguous. This CDR3 region has 14 residues. The V gene lost 4 bases and the J gene lost 7 bases, with 16 bases spanning the gap. Germline V CDR1 and CDR2: MNHNS, SASEGT. The CDR3 region has the DNA TGTGCCAGCAGTGGCAGACCGCAAGCTGGTGGCTACACCTTC. This codes for CASSGRPQAGGYTF.

V and J are TRBV20-1 and TRBJ2-6; perhaps D is TRBD1 or TRBD2 (5 bases each). Germline CDR1 is DFQATT and CDR2 is SNEGSKA (reference sequence). Trimming took 5 bases from V and 3 from J, leaving 20 bases between them. This CDR3 has 17 residues. In DNA form, the CDR3 reads TGCAGTGCTCCGAATCCGGGACGGGCCTTTGGGGCCAACGTCCTGACTTTC. This gives the protein CSAPNPGRAFGANVLTF.

The V gene is TRBV5-1, the J gene TRBJ1-6; TRBD1 agrees at 8 bases. Germline V lookup: CDR1 SGHRS, CDR2 YFSETQ. V was pared by 5 bases and J by 10 bases, with 8 bases of the junction left unmatched. The CDR3 spans 14 residues. In DNA form, the CDR3 reads TGCGCCAGCAGGCACGACAGGGGCAGATCACCCCTCCACTTT. It translates to CASRHDRGRSPLHF.

The CDR3 region has the DNA TGTGCCAGCAGCTTAGATCACAGTAGGACAATATCTTTCTACAATGAGCAGTTCTTC. Encoded protein: CASSLDHSRTISFYNEQFF. V usage is TRBV11-2 and J usage is TRBJ2-1; maybe TRBD1 (5 bases). V gave up 0 bases and J gave up 3 bases, with 21 bases separating them. The CDR3 has 19 residues. Germline V lookup: CDR1 SGHAT, CDR2 FQNNGV. Looking up the rest from reference TRBV11-2 and TRBJ2-1 gives the full variable domain: EAGVAQSPRYKIIEKRQSVAFWCNPISGHATLYWYQQILGQGPKLLIQFQNNGVVDDSQLPKDRFSAERLKGVDSTLKIQPAKLEDSAVYLCASSLDHSRTISFYNEQFFGPGTRLTVL.

The table lists this clonotype with many counts. This chain links TRBV20-1 with TRBJ1-1; D gene ambiguous. From germline, CDR1 is DFQATT and CDR2 SNEGSKA (reference sequence). V shed 4 bases and J shed 0 bases, with 9 bases lying between them. The CDR3 has 13 amino acids. CDR3 sequence (DNA): TGCAGTGCTACCATATGGCTGAACACTGAAGCTTTCTTT. Translated, it gives CSATIWLNTEAFF.

V and J are TRBV5-1 and TRBJ2-3; 8 nucleotides agree with TRBD2. The CDR3 runs 14 residues. V was pared by 2 bases and J by 5 bases, with 4 bases of the junction left unmatched. Germline V gene lookup returns CDR1 SGHRS and CDR2 YFSETQ. CDR3 nucleotide sequence: TGCGCCAGCAGCTTTAGCCTAGCGGGAGATACGCAGTATTTT. It codes for CASSFSLAGDTQYF.

The rearrangement uses TRBV5-1 and TRBJ1-2; perhaps TRBD1 as D (6 bases). The germline CDR1 and CDR2 sequences are SGHRS and YFSETQ. The V end was cut by 4 bases, the J end by 2 bases, with 21 bases between. The CDR3 sequence is 17 residues long. The CDR3 DNA sequence: TGCGCCAGCAGCAGCCAGGGGCTCCTCGTTGGGAACTATGGCTACACCTTC. Amino acids: CASSSQGLLVGNYGYTF.

This clonotype was picked up a small number of times. The rearrangement links TRBV5-5 to TRBJ2-3; D unresolved. The V gene's germline CDR1 is SGHKS and CDR2 YYEKEE (reference sequence). V lost 0 bases to trimming and J lost 5 bases, with 4 bases between them. This CDR3 contains 12 residues. The chain's CDR3 is CASSLEKDTQYF. CDR3 nucleotide sequence: TGTGCCAGCAGCTTGGAAAAAGATACGCAGTATTTT.

This clonotype was counted many times. CDR3 sequence (DNA): TGCGCCAGCAGCTTGGATCCCGGCTCCTACAATGAGCAGTTCTTC. This gives the protein CASSLDPGSYNEQFF. The chain joins TRBV5-1 to TRBJ2-1; no definite D call. Between the trimmed V and J ends, which lost 0 bases and 0 bases, there was a span of 7 bases. The CDR3 spans 15 residues. Germline CDR1 and CDR2: SGHRS and YFSETQ.

The rearrangement joins TRBV20-1 to TRBJ1-2; D gene ambiguous. This CDR3 spans 11 amino acids. Germline CDR1 reads DFQATT; CDR2 reads SNEGSKA (reference sequence). The V and J ends lost 3 bases and 2 bases respectively, with 4 bases between them. The CDR3 DNA reads TGCAGTGCTAGTCAAAACTATGGCTACACCTTC. Protein product: CSASQNYGYTF.